What follows are 7 T cell receptor beta chains derived from one specimen sequenced in a study of T cell responses to AZD1222 COVID-19 vaccine. The data were produced by immunoSEQ multiplex PCR, yet TCRdb's version contains in-frame clones alone and is incomplete. The sample has fewer than 130,000 clones; about 92% are singletons. The input for sequencing was peripheral blood, taken on day 0 of AZD1222 vaccination. These receptors originate from an adult in good health.

The chain carries TRBV7-9 and TRBJ2-2; D may be TRBD1 (7 bases). The CDR3 loop spans 12 amino acids. The germline CDR1 and CDR2 sequences are SEHNR and FQNEAQ (reference sequence). Trimming removed 8 bases at V and 7 bases at J, with 11 bases between. CDR3 in DNA: TGTGCCAGCCAGGGGGGATTCGGGGAGCTGTTTTTT. Amino acids: CASQGGFGELFF.

The sample holds one count of this clone. V is TRBV7-2 and J is TRBJ2-7; D is possibly TRBD2 (5 bases). This CDR3 has 13 amino acids. V lost 6 bases and J 2 bases, leaving 11 bases between the germline ends. Germline-derived CDR1 and CDR2 are SGHTA and FQGNSA. The CDR3 loop reads CASSLAGAYEQYF. The CDR3 nucleotides are TGTGCCAGCAGTCTTGCGGGCGCCTACGAGCAGTACTTC.

This chain joins TRBV12-3 or TRBV12-4 and TRBJ1-2; TRBD1 is a possible D gene (6 bases). V gave up 4 bases and J gave up 5 bases, with 11 bases separating them. The CDR3 extends over 13 amino acids. The DNA for the CDR3 is TGTGCCAGCAGTTGGGGGGCAGAATATGGCTACACCTTC. It specifies CASSWGAEYGYTF.

This clone was counted a few times. The chain employs TRBV3-1 (or the pseudogene TRBV3-2) and TRBJ1-1; unclear D gene. The CDR3 runs 13 residues. Trimming removed 3 bases from V and 3 bases from J, with 8 bases in between. Germline lookup yields CDR1 LGHDT and CDR2 YNNKEL (reference sequence). CDR3 region: CASSQLLDTEAFF. In DNA form, the CDR3 reads TGTGCCAGCAGCCAGCTATTAGACACTGAAGCTTTCTTT.

The chain carries TRBV19 and TRBJ1-2; 8 bases line up with TRBD1. Germline CDR1 LNHDA, CDR2 SQIVND (reference sequence). The trim removed 4 bases at V and 8 bases at J, leaving 9 bases unmatched. The CDR3 is made up of 14 amino acids. In DNA form, the CDR3 reads TGTGCCAGTAGTACGCTCACGACAGGGGACGGCTACACCTTC. Its translation: CASSTLTTGDGYTF. Full variable domain (outside the CDR3, taken from reference TRBV19 and TRBJ1-2): DGGITQSPKYLFRKEGQNVTLSCEQNLNHDAMYWYRQDPGQGLRLIYYSQIVNDFQKGDIAEGYSVSREKKESFPLTVTSAQKNPTAFYLCASSTLTTGDGYTFGSGTRLTVV.

The rearrangement uses TRBV27 and TRBJ2-3, with 10 bases that match TRBD2. V shed 2 bases and J 1 base; nucleotides not matched to a gene: 3. Germline V gene sequence: CDR1 MNHEY, CDR2 SMNVEV (reference sequence). The CDR3 runs 16 residues. CDR3 DNA: TGTGCCAGCAGTTTAGTCCTAGCGGGGGGCACAGATACGCAGTATTTT. It translates to CASSLVLAGGTDTQYF.

DNA for the CDR3: TGTGCCAGCAGCTCCTGGACGGGGAGACCCCTCCACTTT. The encoded protein is CASSSWTGRPLHF. J is TRBJ1-6 and V is TRBV7-2; D not resolved. Trimming took 4 bases from V and 12 from J, leaving 13 bases between them. The germline CDR1 and CDR2 sequences are SGHTA and FQGNSA. This CDR3 contains 13 residues.